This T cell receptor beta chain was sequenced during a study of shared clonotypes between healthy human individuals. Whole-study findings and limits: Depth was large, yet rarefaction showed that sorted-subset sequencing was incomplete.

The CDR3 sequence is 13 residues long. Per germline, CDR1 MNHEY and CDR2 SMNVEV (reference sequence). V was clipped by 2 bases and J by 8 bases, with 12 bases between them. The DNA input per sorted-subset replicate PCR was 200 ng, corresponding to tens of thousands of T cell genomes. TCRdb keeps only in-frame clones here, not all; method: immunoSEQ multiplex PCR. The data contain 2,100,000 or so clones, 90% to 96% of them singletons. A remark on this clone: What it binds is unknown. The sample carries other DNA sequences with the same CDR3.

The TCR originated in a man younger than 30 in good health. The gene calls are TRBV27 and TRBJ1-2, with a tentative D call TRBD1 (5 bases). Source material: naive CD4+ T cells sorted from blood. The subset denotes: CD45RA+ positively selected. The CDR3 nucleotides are TGTGCCAGCAGTTTAGGGGCAGGAGGCGGCTACACCTTC. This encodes CASSLGAGGGYTF.